The rows below give T cell receptor beta chains drawn from one sample of a study of blood T cell repertoires in COVID-19. TCRdb keeps only in-frame clones here, not all; method: immunoSEQ multiplex PCR. This sample has over 150,000 clones; around 74% occur once, and the top ten carry about 4%. Sequencing input: peripheral blood. These receptor sequences come from an elderly woman with acute or convalescent COVID-19. The CDR3 runs from the conserved cysteine through the conserved F or W. Each record gives: clone size, J gene, D gene, V gene, CDR3 protein, CDR3 DNA. A D gene is named only where the DNA matches it firmly. Rows give clone size only sometimes, using once, few, many, or a class for an expanded clone.

- | TRBJ1-1 | TRBD1 | TRBV6-5 | CASSYLSQPQGAEAFF | TGTGCCAGCAGTTACTTGTCCCAGCCCCAGGGGGCTGAAGCTTTCTTT
- | TRBJ1-5 | TRBD1 | TRBV7-9 | CASSSDRAYQPQHF | TGTGCCAGCAGCTCCGACAGGGCGTATCAGCCCCAGCATTTT
- | TRBJ2-5 | - | TRBV7-8 | CASSLGGGVLETQYF | TGTGCCAGCAGCTTAGGGGGAGGAGTTTTGGAGACCCAGTACTTC
- | TRBJ1-3 | TRBD1 | TRBV5-4 | CASSRDREGRNTIYF | TGTGCCAGCAGCCGGGACAGGGAAGGAAGAAACACCATATATTTT
few | TRBJ1-1 | - | TRBV6-2/TRBV6-3 | CASSYGSGGREAFF | TGTGCCAGCAGTTACGGCTCAGGAGGGCGTGAAGCTTTCTTT
- | TRBJ1-3 | - | TRBV2 | CASSEGGRAGNTIYF | TGTGCCAGCAGTGAAGGAGGCAGGGCAGGAAACACCATATATTTT
- | TRBJ2-3 | - | TRBV11-2 | CASSLPGLLAGVTQYF | TGTGCCAGCAGCTTGCCGGGACTGCTGGCCGGCGTTACGCAGTATTTT
- | TRBJ1-2 | TRBD1 | TRBV7-2 | CASSLRWNRDRGQGYTF | TGTGCCAGCAGCTTACGATGGAACCGGGACAGGGGGCAAGGCTACACCTTC
- | TRBJ1-5 | - | TRBV7-9 | CASSLGDSGNQPQHF | TGTGCCAGCAGCTTAGGAGACAGTGGCAATCAGCCCCAGCATTTT
- | TRBJ2-1 | TRBD2 | TRBV6-6 | CASRAGGGGEQFF | TGTGCCAGCCGAGCGGGAGGGGGGGGTGAGCAGTTCTTC
- | TRBJ1-5 | TRBD1 | TRBV6-2/TRBV6-3 | CASSPGQHNQPQHF | TGTGCCAGCAGTCCGGGACAGCACAATCAGCCCCAGCATTTT
few | TRBJ2-3 | TRBD2 | TRBV5-1 | CASSLATSKSTDTQYF | TGCGCCAGCAGCTTGGCGACTAGCAAAAGCACAGATACGCAGTATTTT
few | TRBJ1-5 | - | TRBV2 | CASSEEGGEPQHF | TGTGCCAGCAGTGAGGAGGGTGGAGAGCCCCAGCATTTT
- | TRBJ1-1 | - | TRBV11-3 | CASSLVESSKAFF | TGTGCCAGCAGCTTAGTGGAGTCCTCAAAAGCTTTCTTT
- | TRBJ1-1 | - | TRBV6-5 | CASSIKEGPIEAFF | TGTGCCAGCAGCATAAAGGAGGGGCCCATTGAAGCTTTCTTT
- | TRBJ2-3 | TRBD2 | TRBV3-1/TRBV3-2 | CASSQRNWASGSADTQYF | TGTGCCAGCAGCCAACGGAATTGGGCTAGCGGGAGCGCAGATACGCAGTATTTT
- | TRBJ1-5 | - | TRBV30 | CAWSPDSGGLGNQPQHF | TGTGCCTGGAGTCCCGACTCGGGAGGATTGGGGAATCAGCCCCAGCATTTT
- | TRBJ1-4 | - | TRBV29-1 | CSVGQQGEKLFF | TGCAGCGTTGGCCAACAGGGCGAAAAACTGTTTTTT
- | TRBJ2-3 | TRBD2 | TRBV5-6 | CASSLSGGTDTQYF | TGTGCCAGCAGCTTGAGCGGGGGGACAGATACGCAGTATTTT
- | TRBJ2-1 | TRBD2 | TRBV7-3 | CASSRGTSGARDEQFF | TGTGCCAGCAGTCGAGGGACTAGCGGGGCCCGGGATGAGCAGTTCTTC
- | TRBJ1-4 | - | TRBV19 | CASSIRGLSLFF | TGTGCCAGTAGTATCCGAGGACTTTCTCTGTTTTTT
- | TRBJ2-1 | - | TRBV6-5 | CASSRGGEPDNEQFF | TGTGCCAGCAGTCGTGGCGGGGAGCCCGACAATGAGCAGTTCTTC
- | TRBJ2-3 | - | TRBV10-3 | CAISGYYEGGTDTQYF | TGTGCCATCAGTGGGTACTATGAGGGCGGTACAGATACGCAGTATTTT
- | TRBJ1-1 | - | TRBV3-1/TRBV3-2 | CASTPDSTSTEAFF | TGTGCCAGCACTCCCGACAGTACCTCCACTGAAGCTTTCTTT
- | TRBJ1-3 | - | TRBV7-9 | CASSPQGSGNTIYF | TGTGCCAGCAGCCCACAGGGATCTGGAAACACCATATATTTT
- | TRBJ2-3 | - | TRBV6-5 | CASSSRSFGGPDTQYF | TGTGCCAGCAGTTCCCGATCCTTTGGAGGGCCAGATACGCAGTATTTT
- | TRBJ1-1 | TRBD1 | TRBV9 | CASSADRGNMNTEAFF | TGTGCCAGCAGCGCCGACAGGGGGAACATGAACACTGAAGCTTTCTTT
- | TRBJ2-5 | - | TRBV3-1/TRBV3-2 | CASSQAGGSGTQYF | TGTGCCAGCAGCCAAGCCGGTGGGTCAGGGACCCAGTACTTC
- | TRBJ2-1 | TRBD2 | TRBV20-1 | CSASPLAGGSWNEQFF | TGCAGTGCTAGTCCTCTAGCGGGAGGTTCCTGGAATGAGCAGTTCTTC
- | TRBJ1-2 | - | TRBV5-1 | CASSGSWLDPTTNYGYTF | TGCGCCAGCAGCGGATCCTGGCTAGACCCCACTACTAACTATGGCTACACCTTC
- | TRBJ1-3 | TRBD1 | TRBV11-1 | CASSEQGGSGNTIYF | TGTGCCAGCAGCGAACAGGGGGGCTCTGGAAACACCATATATTTT
few | TRBJ1-5 | TRBD1 | TRBV6-1 | CASSEEAGTAQPQHF | TGTGCCAGCAGTGAAGAGGCAGGGACAGCTCAGCCCCAGCATTTT
- | TRBJ1-2 | TRBD1 | TRBV27 | CASSPLTGNNYGYTF | TGTGCCAGCAGTCCATTGACAGGGAATAACTATGGCTACACCTTC
few | TRBJ1-1 | - | TRBV30 | CAWSPTGYTEAFF | TGTGCCTGGAGTCCCACAGGGTACACTGAAGCTTTCTTT
- | TRBJ2-4 | TRBD1 | TRBV6-1 | CASSENRGQKNIQYF | TGTGCCAGCAGTGAAAACAGGGGGCAGAAAAACATTCAGTACTTC